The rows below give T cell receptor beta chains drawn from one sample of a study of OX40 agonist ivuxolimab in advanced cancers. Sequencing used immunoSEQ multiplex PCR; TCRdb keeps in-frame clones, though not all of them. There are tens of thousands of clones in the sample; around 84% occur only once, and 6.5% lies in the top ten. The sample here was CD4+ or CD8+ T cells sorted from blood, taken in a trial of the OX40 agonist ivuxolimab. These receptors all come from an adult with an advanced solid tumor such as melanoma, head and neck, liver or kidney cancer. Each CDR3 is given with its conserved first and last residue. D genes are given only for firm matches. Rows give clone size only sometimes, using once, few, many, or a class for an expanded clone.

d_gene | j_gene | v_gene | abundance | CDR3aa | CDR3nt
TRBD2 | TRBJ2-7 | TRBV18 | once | CASSLTSGSYEQYF | TGTGCCAGCTCACTGACTAGCGGGAGTTACGAGCAGTACTTC
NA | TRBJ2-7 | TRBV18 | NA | CASSPESGYEQYF | TGTGCCAGCTCACCAGAGTCGGGCTACGAGCAGTACTTC
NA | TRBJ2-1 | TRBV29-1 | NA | CSVDKGFREQFF | TGCAGCGTTGATAAGGGTTTCAGGGAGCAGTTCTTC
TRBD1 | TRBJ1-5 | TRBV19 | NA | CASSTLPGTGYQPQHF | TGTGCCAGTAGTACTCTTCCCGGGACAGGGTATCAGCCCCAGCATTTT
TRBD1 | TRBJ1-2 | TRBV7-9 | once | CASSAGQYNGYTF | TGTGCCAGCAGCGCGGGACAGTATAATGGCTACACCTTC
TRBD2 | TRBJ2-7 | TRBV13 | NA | CASSPGLGPGYEQYF | TGTGCCAGCAGCCCAGGACTAGGTCCCGGCTACGAGCAGTACTTC
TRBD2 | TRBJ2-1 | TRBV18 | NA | CASSGTRTYNEQFF | TGTGCCAGCTCCGGGACTAGGACCTACAATGAGCAGTTCTTC
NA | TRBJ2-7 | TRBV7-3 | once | CASSLQYF | TGTGCCAGCAGCTTACAGTACTTC
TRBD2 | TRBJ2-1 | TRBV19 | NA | CASSIDRSGSYNEQFF | TGTGCCAGTAGTATAGATCGAAGCGGGAGTTACAATGAGCAGTTCTTC
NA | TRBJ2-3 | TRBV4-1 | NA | CASSQEHVLSDTQYF | TGCGCCAGCAGCCAAGAGCACGTCCTGTCGGATACGCAGTATTTT
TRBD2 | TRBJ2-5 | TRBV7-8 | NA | CASSPSGTFGETQYF | TGTGCCAGCAGCCCCAGCGGGACCTTTGGGGAGACCCAGTACTTC
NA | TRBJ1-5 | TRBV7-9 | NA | CASSAVGGRVWPQHF | TGTGCCAGCAGCGCAGTAGGGGGGCGTGTTTGGCCCCAGCATTTT
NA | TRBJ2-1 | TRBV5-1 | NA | CASGGRSSYNEQFF | TGCGCCAGCGGTGGGAGGAGCTCCTACAATGAGCAGTTCTTC
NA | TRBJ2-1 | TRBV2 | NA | CASSGLTTYNEQFF | TGTGCCAGCAGTGGACTTACAACCTACAATGAGCAGTTCTTC
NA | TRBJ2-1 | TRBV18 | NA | CASSPPSYQKYNEQFF | TGTGCCAGCTCACCACCGAGCTACCAAAAATACAATGAGCAGTTCTTC
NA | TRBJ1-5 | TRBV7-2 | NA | CASSPGLPYLNQPPHF | TGTGCCAGCAGCCCCGGCCTTCCCTACCTGAATCAGCCCCCGCATTTT
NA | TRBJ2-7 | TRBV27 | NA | CASSLLATDIHEQYF | TGTGCCAGCAGTTTACTGGCGACAGATATCCACGAGCAGTACTTC
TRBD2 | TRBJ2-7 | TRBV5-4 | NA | CASSLGTSGFYEQYF | TGTGCCAGCAGCTTGGGGACTAGCGGATTCTACGAGCAGTACTTC
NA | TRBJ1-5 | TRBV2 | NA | CASSLTRGFNQPQHF | TGTGCCAGCAGTCTGACAAGGGGTTTCAATCAGCCCCAGCATTTT
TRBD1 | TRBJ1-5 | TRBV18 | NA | CASSRGQGNQPQHF | TGTGCCAGCTCAAGGGGACAGGGCAATCAGCCCCAGCATTTT
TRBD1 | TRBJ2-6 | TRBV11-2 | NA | CASSLPPGTGLSGANVLTF | TGTGCCAGCAGCTTGCCCCCCGGGACAGGGCTATCTGGGGCCAACGTCCTGACTTTC
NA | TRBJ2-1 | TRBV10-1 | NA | CASSETRSSYNEQFF | TGCGCCAGCAGTGAGACCAGAAGCTCCTACAATGAGCAGTTCTTC
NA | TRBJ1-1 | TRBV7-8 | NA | CASSTPRTEAFF | TGTGCCAGCAGCACGCCGCGCACTGAAGCTTTCTTT
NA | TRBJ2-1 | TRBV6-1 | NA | CASSGGGPLNEQFF | TGTGCCAGCAGTGGGGGGGGGCCTCTCAATGAGCAGTTCTTC
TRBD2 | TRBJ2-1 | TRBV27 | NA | CASSLGLGSSYNEQFF | TGTGCCAGCAGCCTGGGACTAGGCAGCTCCTACAATGAGCAGTTCTTC
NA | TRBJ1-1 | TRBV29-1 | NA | CSVVDRRTNTEAFF | TGCAGCGTTGTCGACCGCCGAACCAACACTGAAGCTTTCTTT
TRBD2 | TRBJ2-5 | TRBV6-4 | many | CASRLSGAREETQYF | TGTGCCAGCAGACTTAGCGGGGCCAGGGAAGAGACCCAGTACTTC
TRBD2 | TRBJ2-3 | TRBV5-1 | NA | CASSFGPAGSTDTQYF | TGCGCCAGCAGCTTTGGCCCAGCGGGGAGCACAGATACGCAGTATTTT
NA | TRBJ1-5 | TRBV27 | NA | CASSLFGLF | TGTGCCAGCAGTTTATTCGGTTTATTT
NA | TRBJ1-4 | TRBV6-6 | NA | CASSYSGGAANEKLFF | TGTGCCAGCAGTTACTCGGGGGGGGCAGCTAATGAAAAACTGTTTTTT
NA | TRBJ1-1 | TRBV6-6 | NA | CASRIHTGNTEAFF | TGTGCCAGCAGAATACACACAGGGAACACTGAAGCTTTCTTT
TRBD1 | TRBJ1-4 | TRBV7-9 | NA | CASSPGQGIGDEKLFF | TGTGCCAGCAGTCCCGGACAGGGGATAGGTGATGAAAAACTGTTTTTT